This entry lists 15 T cell receptor beta chains sequenced from one sample in a study of CD8 T cells in Susac syndrome. RNA in amounts of roughly 0.5 to 1 ug was reverse transcribed with random hexamers. TCRdb re-derived calls from the immunoSEQ multiplex PCR reads in MiXCR, one entry per CDR3 protein. The sample carries 150,000 or so distinct CDR3 sequences, more than 85% recorded once. Sequencing was carried out using CD4+ T cells from PBMCs. Receptors originate from a human donor with Susac syndrome.

The rearrangement uses TRBV29-1 and TRBJ2-7; the D is unclear. V was pared by 3 bases and J by 7 bases, with 10 bases between. CDR1 SQVTM and CDR2 ANQGSEA come from the germline V gene. There are 11 residues in the CDR3. DNA for the CDR3: TGCAGCGTTGAGTACAGTAGGGAGCAGTACTTC. Protein sequence: CSVEYSREQYF.

The genes are TRBV24-1 and TRBJ2-1; unclear D gene. The CDR3 covers 13 residues. V lost 10 bases to trimming and J lost 2 bases, with 11 bases between them. Germline-derived CDR1 and CDR2 are KGHDR and SFDVKD. CDR3 sequence reads: CATQSIPYNEQFF. The DNA of the CDR3 is TGTGCCACACAGAGTATCCCCTACAATGAGCAGTTCTTC.

The chain couples TRBV12-3 or TRBV12-4 to TRBJ2-5; TRBD2 agrees at 12 bases. V shed 4 bases, J shed 5 bases, and the junction held 11 bases outside the gene matches. This CDR3 comprises 17 residues. CDR3 sequence reads: CASSSPSGRAGWETQYF. DNA of the CDR3: TGTGCCAGCAGTTCCCCTAGCGGGAGGGCCGGTTGGGAGACCCAGTACTTC.

The genes are TRBV10-3 and TRBJ2-1; 7 positions agree with TRBD2. After removal of 10 bases from V and 8 bases from J, the junction contained 17 bases not matched to a gene. Germline V gene sequence: CDR1 ENHRY, CDR2 SYGVKD. The CDR3 has 15 residues. CDR3 sequence reads: CATHVWEGRVHEQFF. CDR3 bases: TGTGCCACCCATGTGTGGGAGGGCCGGGTCCATGAGCAGTTCTTC.

V usage is TRBV5-1 and J usage is TRBJ2-1; D may match TRBD1 or TRBD2 (5 bases each). The V and J ends lost 3 bases and 10 bases respectively, with 20 bases between them. The CDR3 consists of 15 residues. Germline assignment: CDR1 SGHRS and CDR2 YFSETQ. CDR3 amino acids: CASSSSGNAEGEQFF. The CDR3 DNA sequence: TGCGCCAGCAGCTCCTCCGGGAATGCCGAGGGGGAGCAGTTCTTC.

The chain links TRBV3-1 to TRBJ1-4, with D tentatively TRBD1 (6 bases). The CDR3 consists of 13 residues. The ends were cut back, 10 bases at V and 8 bases at J, with 17 bases in the middle. Germline V gene data show CDR1 as LGHDT and CDR2 as YNNKEL (reference sequence). The CDR3 DNA reads TGTGCCACCTCCTGGGGGCGGGGAGAAAAACTGTTTTTT. It specifies CATSWGRGEKLFF.

The gene calls are TRBV15 and TRBJ1-5; tentative D call: TRBD1 (5 bases). The V gene's germline CDR1 is LNHNV and CDR2 YYDKDF (reference sequence). The CDR3 loop spans 14 amino acids. Trimming stripped 0 bases from V and 6 bases from J, with 9 bases between. The CDR3 coding sequence is TGTGCCACCAGCAGAGATAAGGGGACTCAGCCCCAGCATTTT. This gives the protein CATSRDKGTQPQHF.

The rearrangement uses TRBV11-2 and TRBJ2-5; 16 bases fit TRBD2. The germline V gene encodes CDR1 SGHAT and CDR2 FQNNGV. The CDR3 totals 17 residues. The V segment lost 5 bases and the J segment 2 bases; nucleotides outside the gene matches: 5. CDR3 sequence reads: CASSTGLAGGGQETQYF. CDR3 DNA: TGTGCCAGCAGCACGGGACTAGCGGGAGGGGGGCAAGAGACCCAGTACTTC.

The chain joins TRBV20-1 to TRBJ2-4; the D gene is possibly TRBD2 (5 bases). V dropped 1 base and J dropped 7 bases, with 17 bases sitting between them. Germline V gene data show CDR1 as DFQATT and CDR2 as SNEGSKA (reference sequence). This CDR3 spans 15 amino acids. The CDR3 reads CSARGAPGVDNIQYF. In DNA, the CDR3 is TGCAGTGCTAGAGGCGCCCCCGGGGTGGATAACATTCAGTACTTC.

V gene TRBV7-3 combines with J gene TRBJ2-1; D not resolved. This CDR3 has 14 amino acids. Germline V CDR1 and CDR2: SGHTA, FQGTGA. V shed 0 bases and J shed 8 bases, with 11 bases lying between them. CDR3 nucleotides: TGTGCCAGCAGCTTAACTCCTGAGGTGGATGAGCAGTTCTTC. Amino acid sequence: CASSLTPEVDEQFF.

This clonotype appeared a single time. The chain is built from TRBV28 and TRBJ2-7, with 9 bases that match TRBD1. CDR3 length: 17 amino acids. The junction had 11 bases not matched to a gene; V was cut back by 5 bases and J by 0 bases. The germline V gene has CDR1 MDHEN and CDR2 SYDVKM. The CDR3 nucleotides are TGTGCCAGCAGTGTGGTTGGAGGGACAGGGACCTCCTACGAGCAGTACTTC. This sequence encodes CASSVVGGTGTSYEQYF. The complete variable domain, with remaining parts taken from reference TRBV28 and TRBJ2-7, reads DVKVTQSSRYLVKRTGEKVFLECVQDMDHENMFWYRQDPGLGLRLIYFSYDVKMKEKGDIPEGYSVSREKKERFSLILESASTNQTSMYLCASSVVGGTGTSYEQYFGPGTRLTVT.

The gene calls are TRBV5-6 and TRBJ2-5, with 8 nucleotides matching TRBD2. The CDR3 is made up of 15 amino acids. Germline V gene sequence: CDR1 SGHDT, CDR2 YYEEEE. Trimming cost V 0 bases and J 6 bases; bases outside gene matches: 7. The CDR3 region is CASSLARAGGKTQYF. The CDR3 nucleotides are TGTGCCAGCAGCTTGGCCAGGGCGGGAGGCAAGACCCAGTACTTC.

The chain links TRBV23-1 to TRBJ1-5, with D uncertain. TRBV23-1 is an ORF; its function is uncertain. The CDR3 length is 16 residues. V dropped 3 bases and J dropped 0 bases, with 12 bases sitting between them. The CDR3 DNA sequence: TGCGCCAGCAGTCAGCCGCAGGCGGATAGCAATCAGCCCCAGCATTTT. Amino acid sequence: CASSQPQADSNQPQHF.

CDR3 nucleotides: TGCAGTGCCGCGAGACCAGGAGGAAATGAAAAACTGTTTTTT. Its translation is CSAARPGGNEKLFF. This rearrangement joins TRBV20-1 to TRBJ1-4, with D hard to call. The germline CDR1 and CDR2 sequences are DFQATT and SNEGSKA (reference sequence). V dropped 6 bases and J dropped 5 bases, with 16 bases sitting between them. This CDR3 has 14 amino acids.

This chain links TRBV25-1 with TRBJ1-5; 8 bases line up with TRBD1. V trimming: 6 bases; J trimming: 4 bases; junction bases outside the gene matches: 5. This CDR3 has 14 amino acids. CDR1 MGHDK and CDR2 SYGVNS come from the germline V gene. CDR3 bases: TGTGCCAGCAGGCTCAGACAGGGGAATCAGCCCCAGCATTTT. Translation: CASRLRQGNQPQHF.